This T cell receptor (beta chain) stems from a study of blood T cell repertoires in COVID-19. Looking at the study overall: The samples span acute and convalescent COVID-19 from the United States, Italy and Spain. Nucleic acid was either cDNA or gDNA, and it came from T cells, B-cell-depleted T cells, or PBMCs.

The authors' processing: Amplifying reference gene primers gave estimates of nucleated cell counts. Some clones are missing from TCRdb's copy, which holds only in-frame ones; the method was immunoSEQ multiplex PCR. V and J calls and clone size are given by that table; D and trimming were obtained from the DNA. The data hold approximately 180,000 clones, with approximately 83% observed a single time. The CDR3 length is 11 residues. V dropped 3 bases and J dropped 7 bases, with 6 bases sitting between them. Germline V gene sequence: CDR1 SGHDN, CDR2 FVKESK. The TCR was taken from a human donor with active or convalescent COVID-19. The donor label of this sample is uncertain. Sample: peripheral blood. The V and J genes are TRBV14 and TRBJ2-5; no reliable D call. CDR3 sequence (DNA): TGTGCCAGCAGCCATGGCCGGACCCAGTACTTC. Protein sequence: CASSHGRTQYF.